The rows below give T cell receptor beta chains drawn from one sample of a study of CD8+ T cells in alopecia areata. Measured with immunoSEQ multiplex PCR; TCRdb has only the in-frame clones, and not every one. The sample lists some 170,000 clones, less than 80% occurring once. The sample in question was CD8+ T cells sorted from blood, obtained at week 0. All receptors derive from a human donor with alopecia areata. Each CDR3 is given with its conserved first and last residue. D genes are given only for firm matches. Rows may omit the clone size; those that give it use once, few, many or a size class.

J gene: TRBJ2-5
clone size: NA
V gene: TRBV7-9
D gene: NA
CDR3 protein: CASSLLGLETQYF
CDR3 DNA: TGTGCCAGCAGCTTACTGGGTTTAGAGACCCAGTACTTC

J gene: TRBJ2-7
clone size: NA
V gene: TRBV13
D gene: NA
CDR3 protein: CASSLEGSGAPRREQYF
CDR3 DNA: TGTGCCAGCAGCTTAGAGGGTTCGGGGGCTCCCAGACGGGAGCAGTACTTC

J gene: TRBJ1-2
clone size: NA
V gene: TRBV11-2
D gene: NA
CDR3 protein: CASSLGVWRVGREDEGYTF
CDR3 DNA: TGTGCCAGCAGCTTAGGGGTTTGGAGGGTCGGCAGGGAAGATGAGGGCTACACCTTC

J gene: TRBJ2-6
clone size: NA
V gene: TRBV13
D gene: NA
CDR3 protein: CASSSNLDFGANVLTF
CDR3 DNA: TGTGCCAGCAGCTCCAACTTGGACTTTGGGGCCAACGTCCTGACTTTC

J gene: TRBJ2-7
clone size: NA
V gene: TRBV7-2
D gene: TRBD1
CDR3 protein: CASRPGTVHEQYF
CDR3 DNA: TGTGCCAGCAGGCCCGGGACAGTCCACGAGCAGTACTTC

J gene: TRBJ2-1
clone size: NA
V gene: TRBV13
D gene: TRBD2
CDR3 protein: CASSLPSRGDEQFF
CDR3 DNA: TGTGCCAGCAGCTTACCTAGTCGGGGGGATGAGCAGTTCTTC

J gene: TRBJ1-2
clone size: NA
V gene: TRBV19
D gene: NA
CDR3 protein: CASSSSGANYGYTF
CDR3 DNA: TGTGCCAGTAGTAGTTCAGGGGCGAACTATGGCTACACCTTC

J gene: TRBJ2-7
clone size: NA
V gene: TRBV2
D gene: NA
CDR3 protein: CASSPWRGEGWEQYF
CDR3 DNA: TGTGCCAGCAGCCCTTGGCGGGGAGAGGGTTGGGAGCAGTACTTC

J gene: TRBJ2-7
clone size: NA
V gene: TRBV4-1
D gene: TRBD1
CDR3 protein: CASSPRQGAVDEQYF
CDR3 DNA: TGCGCCAGCAGCCCACGACAGGGGGCTGTCGACGAGCAGTACTTC

J gene: TRBJ2-5
clone size: NA
V gene: TRBV5-6
D gene: NA
CDR3 protein: CASSPEGLVETQYF
CDR3 DNA: TGTGCCAGCAGCCCCGAGGGGCTTGTAGAGACCCAGTACTTC

J gene: TRBJ2-3
clone size: NA
V gene: TRBV7-8
D gene: TRBD2
CDR3 protein: CASSLVAGGLTDTQYF
CDR3 DNA: TGTGCCAGCAGCTTAGTGGCGGGGGGGTTGACAGATACGCAGTATTTT

J gene: TRBJ1-2
clone size: few
V gene: TRBV29-1
D gene: NA
CDR3 protein: CSVEDTSYGYTF
CDR3 DNA: TGCAGCGTTGAGGACACTTCCTATGGCTACACCTTC

J gene: TRBJ2-3
clone size: NA
V gene: TRBV6-1
D gene: NA
CDR3 protein: CASSATARGERDTQYF
CDR3 DNA: TGTGCCAGCAGTGCAACCGCGAGGGGCGAGAGAGATACGCAGTATTTT

J gene: TRBJ1-1
clone size: NA
V gene: TRBV19
D gene: NA
CDR3 protein: CASSWGGTNTEAFF
CDR3 DNA: TGTGCCAGTTCTTGGGGGGGCACGAACACTGAAGCTTTCTTT

J gene: TRBJ2-7
clone size: NA
V gene: TRBV13
D gene: NA
CDR3 protein: CASSLVPYEQYF
CDR3 DNA: TGTGCCAGCAGCTTAGTTCCCTACGAGCAGTACTTC

J gene: TRBJ1-1
clone size: few
V gene: TRBV11-2
D gene: NA
CDR3 protein: CASSLAWGLNTEAFF
CDR3 DNA: TGTGCCAGCAGCTTAGCCTGGGGCCTGAACACTGAAGCTTTCTTT

J gene: TRBJ1-1
clone size: once
V gene: TRBV25-1
D gene: NA
CDR3 protein: CASSEWWRESEAFF
CDR3 DNA: TGTGCCAGCAGTGAATGGTGGAGGGAAAGTGAAGCTTTCTTT

J gene: TRBJ2-2
clone size: NA
V gene: TRBV20-1
D gene: NA
CDR3 protein: CSALFAGELFF
CDR3 DNA: TGCAGTGCCCTATTCGCCGGGGAGCTGTTTTTT

J gene: TRBJ2-5
clone size: NA
V gene: TRBV6-5
D gene: TRBD1
CDR3 protein: CASGGQGEETQYF
CDR3 DNA: TGTGCCAGCGGGGGACAGGGGGAAGAGACCCAGTACTTC

J gene: TRBJ2-2
clone size: NA
V gene: TRBV29-1
D gene: TRBD1
CDR3 protein: CSVAGTGNTGELFF
CDR3 DNA: TGCAGCGTCGCCGGGACAGGGAACACCGGGGAGCTGTTTTTT

J gene: TRBJ1-4
clone size: NA
V gene: TRBV13
D gene: TRBD1
CDR3 protein: CASSQTRQGEKLFF
CDR3 DNA: TGTGCCAGCAGCCAGACCCGACAGGGCGAAAAACTGTTTTTT

J gene: TRBJ2-7
clone size: NA
V gene: TRBV30
D gene: NA
CDR3 protein: CAWSPGLLEQYF
CDR3 DNA: TGTGCCTGGAGTCCGGGTCTTCTCGAGCAGTACTTC

J gene: TRBJ1-2
clone size: NA
V gene: TRBV13
D gene: TRBD1
CDR3 protein: CASSATGGKDYTF
CDR3 DNA: TGTGCCAGCAGCGCAACAGGGGGGAAAGACTACACCTTC

J gene: TRBJ2-3
clone size: few
V gene: TRBV7-8
D gene: NA
CDR3 protein: CASSSNPGSSTDTQYF
CDR3 DNA: TGTGCCAGCAGCTCCAATCCCGGCTCTAGCACAGATACGCAGTATTTT

J gene: TRBJ1-5
clone size: few
V gene: TRBV4-1
D gene: NA
CDR3 protein: CASSQDRLNQPQHF
CDR3 DNA: TGCGCCAGCAGCCAAGATCGTCTGAATCAGCCCCAGCATTTT

J gene: TRBJ2-5
clone size: NA
V gene: TRBV19
D gene: TRBD2
CDR3 protein: CASSMVAGGWETQYF
CDR3 DNA: TGTGCCAGTAGTATGGTAGCGGGGGGTTGGGAGACCCAGTACTTC

J gene: TRBJ2-7
clone size: NA
V gene: TRBV4-2
D gene: TRBD2
CDR3 protein: CASSQEGTSGYEQYF
CDR3 DNA: TGTGCCAGCAGCCAAGAGGGGACTAGTGGCTACGAGCAGTACTTC

J gene: TRBJ2-3
clone size: once
V gene: TRBV2
D gene: NA
CDR3 protein: CASPLLGGGPGAADTQYF
CDR3 DNA: TGTGCCAGCCCACTCCTTGGGGGGGGGCCGGGAGCGGCGGATACGCAGTATTTT

J gene: TRBJ1-4
clone size: NA
V gene: TRBV6-5
D gene: NA
CDR3 protein: CASTVGGGEKLFF
CDR3 DNA: TGTGCCAGCACTGTCGGGGGTGGTGAAAAACTGTTTTTT

J gene: TRBJ2-3
clone size: NA
V gene: TRBV7-2
D gene: TRBD1
CDR3 protein: CASRPQGARDTQYF
CDR3 DNA: TGTGCCAGCAGACCACAGGGGGCTCGGGATACGCAGTATTTT

J gene: TRBJ2-7
clone size: NA
V gene: TRBV5-1
D gene: TRBD1
CDR3 protein: CASSWGTGLAYEQYF
CDR3 DNA: TGCGCCAGCAGCTGGGGGACAGGTCTGGCCTACGAGCAGTACTTC

J gene: TRBJ1-2
clone size: few
V gene: TRBV6-1
D gene: TRBD1
CDR3 protein: CASSERLQGAIYGYTF
CDR3 DNA: TGTGCCAGCAGTGAAAGGTTACAGGGGGCGATCTATGGCTACACCTTC

J gene: TRBJ1-5
clone size: NA
V gene: TRBV23-1
D gene: NA
CDR3 protein: CASSKGDQPQHF
CDR3 DNA: TGCGCCAGCAGCAAAGGAGATCAGCCCCAGCATTTT

J gene: TRBJ1-2
clone size: few
V gene: TRBV6-5
D gene: NA
CDR3 protein: CASSYVIGEVGYTF
CDR3 DNA: TGTGCCAGCAGTTACGTCATCGGGGAAGTTGGCTACACCTTC

J gene: TRBJ1-2
clone size: few
V gene: TRBV20-1
D gene: NA
CDR3 protein: CSASDGYTF
CDR3 DNA: TGCAGTGCTAGTGATGGCTACACCTTC

J gene: TRBJ2-5
clone size: NA
V gene: TRBV5-1
D gene: TRBD1
CDR3 protein: CASSPYDRGTYQETQYF
CDR3 DNA: TGCGCCAGCAGCCCCTACGACAGGGGGACGTACCAAGAGACCCAGTACTTC

J gene: TRBJ1-1
clone size: NA
V gene: TRBV30
D gene: TRBD1
CDR3 protein: CAWSRTGGTEAFF
CDR3 DNA: TGTGCCTGGAGCCGGACAGGTGGGACTGAAGCTTTCTTT

J gene: TRBJ2-7
clone size: NA
V gene: TRBV5-6
D gene: NA
CDR3 protein: CASSFGRWVSSYEQYF
CDR3 DNA: TGTGCCAGCAGCTTTGGGCGGTGGGTTTCCTCCTACGAGCAGTACTTC

J gene: TRBJ2-3
clone size: few
V gene: TRBV2
D gene: TRBD1
CDR3 protein: CASRGQGGGTDTQYF
CDR3 DNA: TGTGCCAGCAGAGGACAGGGCGGGGGCACAGATACGCAGTATTTT

J gene: TRBJ2-7
clone size: NA
V gene: TRBV1
D gene: NA
CDR3 protein: CTSSQFGVTSPHQAEQYF
CDR3 DNA: TGCACCAGCAGCCAATTCGGGGTGACTAGCCCGCACCAAGCCGAGCAGTACTTC

J gene: TRBJ2-2
clone size: NA
V gene: TRBV5-1
D gene: TRBD1
CDR3 protein: CAERQGSGELFF
CDR3 DNA: TGCGCCGAACGACAGGGGAGCGGGGAGCTGTTTTTT

J gene: TRBJ1-6
clone size: many
V gene: TRBV5-6
D gene: NA
CDR3 protein: CASSSSGANSPLHF
CDR3 DNA: TGTGCCAGCAGCTCATCGGGAGCCAATTCACCCCTCCACTTT

J gene: TRBJ2-2
clone size: NA
V gene: TRBV29-1
D gene: NA
CDR3 protein: CSVAGQRANTGELFF
CDR3 DNA: TGCAGCGTTGCGGGACAAAGGGCGAACACCGGGGAGCTGTTTTTT

J gene: TRBJ2-3
clone size: NA
V gene: TRBV2
D gene: TRBD1
CDR3 protein: CASGPSPGQGIDTQYF
CDR3 DNA: TGTGCCAGCGGGCCGAGTCCGGGACAGGGAATAGATACGCAGTATTTT

J gene: TRBJ2-6
clone size: NA
V gene: TRBV7-6
D gene: NA
CDR3 protein: CASSVGSGANVLTF
CDR3 DNA: TGTGCCAGCAGCGTGGGCTCTGGGGCCAACGTCCTGACTTTC

J gene: TRBJ2-5
clone size: NA
V gene: TRBV15
D gene: NA
CDR3 protein: CATSRVQGRETQYF
CDR3 DNA: TGTGCCACCAGCAGAGTCCAGGGGAGAGAGACCCAGTACTTC

J gene: TRBJ1-6
clone size: few
V gene: TRBV13
D gene: TRBD1
CDR3 protein: CASSPGQGGSPLHF
CDR3 DNA: TGTGCCAGCAGCCCCGGACAGGGTGGATCACCCCTCCACTTT

J gene: TRBJ2-6
clone size: NA
V gene: TRBV2
D gene: NA
CDR3 protein: CASTQNPGTGANVLTF
CDR3 DNA: TGTGCCAGCACCCAGAATCCAGGGACTGGGGCCAACGTCCTGACTTTC

J gene: TRBJ2-1
clone size: NA
V gene: TRBV2
D gene: TRBD2
CDR3 protein: CANSGAEQFF
CDR3 DNA: TGTGCCAATAGCGGGGCTGAGCAGTTCTTC

J gene: TRBJ2-7
clone size: few
V gene: TRBV30
D gene: TRBD2
CDR3 protein: CAWSVLTAGGLSSYEQYF
CDR3 DNA: TGTGCCTGGAGTGTATTGACAGCGGGGGGCCTTAGCTCCTACGAGCAGTACTTC

J gene: TRBJ1-5
clone size: NA
V gene: TRBV13
D gene: NA
CDR3 protein: CASSLRGSNQPQHF
CDR3 DNA: TGTGCCAGCAGCCTCAGGGGTAGCAATCAGCCCCAGCATTTT

J gene: TRBJ2-4
clone size: NA
V gene: TRBV5-6
D gene: NA
CDR3 protein: CASSLGTAIQYF
CDR3 DNA: TGTGCCAGCAGCTTGGGAACGGCAATTCAGTACTTC